Listed below are T cell receptor beta chains from one sample, sequenced in a study of cytomegalovirus exposure and HLA in healthy donors. This table comes from immunoSEQ multiplex PCR, and its TCRdb copy is limited to in-frame clones, with some not included. Of 150,000 to 200,000 clones in the sample, about 81% are singletons; the top ten hold about 1.8%. The specimen was PBMCs. The receptors derive from a man between 18 and 29 years old in good health and CMV-seronegative. Both conserved end residues are part of each CDR3. The D gene is left open where the match is weak. The listing skips clone size in some rows; elsewhere it reads once, few, many or a size class.

abundance,v_gene,j_gene,d_gene,len,CDR3nt,CDR3aa
NA,TRBV7-3,TRBJ2-2,TRBD2,18,TGTGCCAGCAGCTTAGTAGATGTCGGGCCCGGGGGGACCGGGGAGCTGTTTTTT,CASSLVDVGPGGTGELFF
NA,TRBV28,TRBJ2-7,NA,12,TGTGCCAGCAGCCAAGCCCCCTACGAGCAGTACTTC,CASSQAPYEQYF
NA,TRBV11-3,TRBJ1-1,NA,13,TGTGCCAGCAGCTTGAAACAGAACACTGAAGCTTTCTTT,CASSLKQNTEAFF
NA,TRBV7-9,TRBJ2-5,NA,15,TGTGCCAGCAGCGGCTTTGGGCCCTCCCAGGGGACCCAGTACTTC,CASSGFGPSQGTQYF
NA,TRBV18,TRBJ1-3,NA,15,TGTGCCAGCTCACCAAGGGGTGTCTCTGGAAACACCATATATTTT,CASSPRGVSGNTIYF
NA,TRBV28,TRBJ2-3,NA,15,TGTGCCAGCAGTTTTGCTCGGGAGAGCACAGATACGCAGTATTTT,CASSFARESTDTQYF
NA,TRBV7-9,TRBJ2-2,TRBD2,16,TGTGCCAGCAGCCTAAGCCGACTAGCGGTCACCGGGGAGCTGTTTTTT,CASSLSRLAVTGELFF
NA,TRBV9,TRBJ2-3,TRBD1,15,TGTGCCAGCAGCGTAGCTACAGGGGCGGGAGATACGCAGTATTTT,CASSVATGAGDTQYF
NA,TRBV5-4,TRBJ2-7,TRBD1,15,TGTGCCAGCAGCGCCCGGGACAGGGGAACCTACGAGCAGTACTTC,CASSARDRGTYEQYF
NA,TRBV20-1,TRBJ2-7,TRBD2,10,TGCAGTGCCGGACTAGCCGAGCAGTACTTC,CSAGLAEQYF
few,TRBV7-2,TRBJ2-1,TRBD1,15,TGTGCCAGCAGCTTACAGGGGGCGATTTACAATGAGCAGTTCTTC,CASSLQGAIYNEQFF
NA,TRBV6-1,TRBJ1-1,TRBD1,15,TGTGCCAGCAGTGCGACAGGGCCATTGAACACTGAAGCTTTCTTT,CASSATGPLNTEAFF
NA,TRBV27,TRBJ1-5,NA,14,TGTGCCAGCAGTTTATCGAGGGGGGGGCAGCCCCAGCATTTT,CASSLSRGGQPQHF
NA,TRBV5-1,TRBJ1-1,NA,15,TGCGCCAGCAGCCCGGGAGGGGCTACGATTGAAGAAGCTTTCTTT,CASSPGGATIEEAFF
once,TRBV2,TRBJ1-5,TRBD1,13,TGTGCCAGCAGGGACAGGGGACAGCAGCCCCAGCATTTT,CASRDRGQQPQHF
NA,TRBV4-3,TRBJ2-3,NA,15,TGCGCCAGCAGCCAAGATATCCAGGCTCCAGATACGCAGTATTTT,CASSQDIQAPDTQYF
NA,TRBV28,TRBJ2-7,NA,15,TGTGCCAGCAGTCCTCAGGGTCAGCGCTCCTACGAGCAGTACTTC,CASSPQGQRSYEQYF
NA,TRBV11-2,TRBJ2-2,TRBD1,15,TGTGCCAGCAGCTTAGTGTGGGACAGCACCGGGGAGCTGTTTTTT,CASSLVWDSTGELFF
NA,TRBV11-2,TRBJ2-3,TRBD1,16,TGTGCCAGCAGCTATGGGACAGGGAAGAACACAGATACGCAGTATTTT,CASSYGTGKNTDTQYF
NA,TRBV9,TRBJ2-7,NA,17,TGTGCCAGCAGCGTAGAAATGGAAACAGACCACCCCTACGAGCAGTACTTC,CASSVEMETDHPYEQYF
NA,TRBV6-1,TRBJ2-4,NA,17,TGTGCCAGCAGTGAACGAGCGGGTTTCCTAGCCAAAAACATTCAGTACTTC,CASSERAGFLAKNIQYF
NA,TRBV6-5,TRBJ2-2,TRBD1,15,TGTGCCAGCAACGCCGGGACAGGGGGAACCGGGGAGCTGTTTTTT,CASNAGTGGTGELFF